The 9 T cell receptor beta chains reported below all come from one sample, sequenced in a study of shared clonotypes between healthy human individuals. TCRdb keeps only in-frame clones here, not all; method: immunoSEQ multiplex PCR. Among about 1.9 million clones listed, roughly 93% were seen once. Naive CD8 cells comprised CD45RO-negative, CCR7-positively selected cells, excluding terminally differentiated effector memory CD45RA+ cells. Sequenced material: naive CD8+ T cells from PBMCs. These receptors all stem from a young man in good health. Some clones in this sample may be carry-over from other donors' samples.

CDR3 nucleotide sequence: TGTGCCAGCTCCTCACGCGAAGGGAGCCTCGTAGAGACCCAGTACTTC. It translates to CASSSREGSLVETQYF. V is TRBV18 and J is TRBJ2-5; TRBD2 might be the D (5 bases). There are 16 residues in the CDR3. CDR1 and CDR2 (germline): KGHSH, LQKENI. V was cut by 6 bases and J by 4 bases, with 21 bases left in between.

J is TRBJ1-1 and V is TRBV9; possibly TRBD1 for D (5 bases). Trimming pared 4 bases from V and 4 bases from J, leaving 11 bases between. Germline V CDR1 and CDR2: SGDLS, YYNGEE. This CDR3 spans 13 amino acids. CDR3 sequence (DNA): TGTGCCAGCAGCCACGGGGGGACCACTGAAGCTTTCTTT. The encoded protein is CASSHGGTTEAFF. The whole variable domain, remainder taken from reference TRBV9 and TRBJ1-1, is DSGVTQTPKHLITATGQRVTLRCSPRSGDLSVYWYQQSLDQGLQFLIQYYNGEERAKGNILERFSAQQFPDLHSELNLSSLELGDSALYFCASSHGGTTEAFFGQGTRLTVV.

The chain couples TRBV5-4 to TRBJ2-4, with D possibly matching TRBD1 (6 bases). The length of the CDR3 is 17 residues. Trimming stripped 1 base from V and 8 bases from J, with 22 bases between. Germline CDR1 and CDR2: SGHNT and YYREEE (reference sequence). For the CDR3, the DNA is TGTGCCAGCAGCTTGTGGGGGCAAATCTACCTAAATGACATTCAGTACTTC. This gives the protein CASSLWGQIYLNDIQYF. Supplemented by reference TRBV5-4 and TRBJ2-4, the full variable domain reads ETGVTQSPTHLIKTRGQQVTLRCSSQSGHNTVSWYQQALGQGPQFIFQYYREEENGRGNFPPRFSGLQFPNYSSELNVNALELDDSALYLCASSLWGQIYLNDIQYFGAGTRLSVL.

The CDR3 spells CASSQWGPTYEQYF. As DNA, the CDR3 is TGTGCCAGCAGCCAATGGGGGCCCACCTACGAGCAGTACTTC. V usage is TRBV14 and J usage is TRBJ2-7; D might be TRBD1 (6 bases). The CDR3 contains 14 residues. The V gene lost 2 bases and the J gene lost 2 bases, with 10 bases spanning the gap. The V gene's germline CDR1 is SGHDN and CDR2 FVKESK. Full variable domain (rest looked up from reference TRBV14 and TRBJ2-7): EAGVTQFPSHSVIEKGQTVTLRCDPISGHDNLYWYRRVMGKEIKFLLHFVKESKQDESGMPNNRFLAERTGGTYSTLKVQPAELEDSGVYFCASSQWGPTYEQYFGPGTRLTVT.

This rearrangement joins TRBV27 to TRBJ2-1; either TRBD1 or TRBD2 may fit D (5 bases each). Germline CDR1 reads MNHEY; CDR2 reads SMNVEV (reference sequence). Trimming shortened V by 6 bases and J by 2 bases, and 14 bases separated the two germline ends. There are 15 residues in the CDR3. The CDR3 spells CASSPRGTPYNEQFF. The CDR3, as DNA: TGTGCCAGCAGCCCGAGGGGAACCCCCTACAATGAGCAGTTCTTC.

DNA for the CDR3: TGTGCCAGCAGAGTTACAGAAGGAACCCACTATGGCTACACCTTC. This translates into CASRVTEGTHYGYTF. The chain joins TRBV6-6 to TRBJ1-2; D remains ambiguous. In germline, CDR1 is MNHNY, CDR2 SVGAGI (reference sequence). The CDR3 has 15 amino acids. V gave up 6 bases and J gave up 3 bases, with 17 bases separating them.

The genes are TRBV13 and TRBJ2-2; D uncertain. Germline V gene sequence: CDR1 PRHDT, CDR2 FYEKMQ (reference sequence). This CDR3 is built from 13 residues. Trimming removed 5 bases at V and 7 bases at J, with 11 bases between. DNA of the CDR3: TGTGCCAGCAGCCCCCGCGAAAACGGGGAGCTGTTTTTT. Its protein product is CASSPRENGELFF.

The chain recombines TRBV6-1 with TRBJ2-5, with a tentative D call TRBD2 (6 bases). Trimming removed 3 bases at V and 9 bases at J, with 14 bases between. The CDR3 contains 13 residues. Germline V lookup: CDR1 MNHNS, CDR2 SASEGT. CDR3 region: CASSDSDPGAQYF. CDR3 nucleotides: TGTGCCAGCAGTGATTCAGACCCGGGAGCCCAGTACTTC.

In DNA form, the CDR3 reads TGTGCCAGCAGCTCGGGGTCAGGACCGACCTCCTACGAGCAGTACTTC. It codes for CASSSGSGPTSYEQYF. The rearrangement uses TRBV7-9 and TRBJ2-7; a possible D gene is TRBD2 (5 bases). V lost 4 bases and J 0 bases, leaving 16 bases between the germline ends. The V gene's germline CDR1 is SEHNR and CDR2 FQNEAQ (reference sequence). The CDR3 loop spans 16 amino acids.